The 11 T cell receptor beta chains presented below share a single source sample, sequenced in a study of CD8 T cells in Susac syndrome. An input of about 0.5 to 1 ug of RNA was subjected to reverse transcription using random hexamers. TCRdb analysed the immunoSEQ multiplex PCR reads with MiXCR anew, one entry per CDR3 protein. The sample contains about 47,000 distinct CDR3 sequences, 90% to 95% of which appear only once. Input material: CD8+ T cells from PBMCs. The receptors originated from a human donor in good health.

The rearrangement joins TRBV7-9 to TRBJ1-5; D not resolved. The CDR3 extends over 12 amino acids. The germline gives CDR1 SEHNR, CDR2 FQNEAQ (reference sequence). Trimming stripped 1 base from V and 9 bases from J, with 7 bases between. The CDR3 DNA reads TGTGCCAGCAGCTTAGAGTCTGGGCCCCAGCATTTT. Protein product: CASSLESGPQHF.

The J gene is TRBJ2-1, the V gene TRBV5-1; D is unresolved. Germline V gene sequence: CDR1 SGHRS, CDR2 YFSETQ. The V end was cut by 0 bases, the J end by 4 bases, with 11 bases between. This CDR3 has 15 residues. The CDR3 here is CASSLENASYNEQFF. CDR3 DNA: TGCGCCAGCAGCTTGGAAAACGCATCGTACAATGAGCAGTTCTTC.

This chain links TRBV10-2 with TRBJ2-1; TRBD2 might be the D (6 bases). Per germline, CDR1 WSHSY and CDR2 SAAADI. The CDR3 has 15 amino acids. V was clipped by 8 bases and J by 6 bases, with 20 bases between them. CDR3 sequence: CASQPSLAVFNEQFF. The CDR3 region has the DNA TGCGCCAGCCAGCCGTCCTTAGCGGTTTTCAATGAGCAGTTCTTC.

Only a few counts were recorded for this clonotype. The chain joins TRBV29-1 to TRBJ2-7; no clear D. CDR1 is SQVTM, CDR2 ANQGSEA, per germline. V was trimmed by 4 bases and J by 6 bases, leaving 10 bases between them. The CDR3 length is 11 residues. CDR3 region: CSVATMGEQYF. In DNA form, the CDR3 reads TGCAGCGTTGCGACGATGGGCGAGCAGTACTTC.

This chain connects TRBV25-1 to TRBJ1-1; no firm D call. Trimming pared 6 bases from V and 5 bases from J, leaving 10 bases between. The CDR3 is 12 residues long. Germline CDR1 is MGHDK and CDR2 is SYGVNS. In nucleotides, the CDR3 is TGTGCCAGCAGCGTGGGAGTAACTGAAGCTTTCTTT. Translating gives CASSVGVTEAFF.

The genes are TRBV30 and TRBJ1-1; tentatively, D is TRBD1 (5 bases). In germline, CDR1 is GTSNPN, CDR2 SVGIG (reference sequence). The CDR3 extends over 15 amino acids. The V end was cut by 0 bases, the J end by 4 bases, with 15 bases between. DNA for the CDR3: TGTGCCTGGAGTGTAGTACAGGCGGGGGGCACTGAAGCTTTCTTT. Translating it yields CAWSVVQAGGTEAFF.

The rearrangement uses TRBV7-9 and TRBJ2-5, with D unresolved. Trimming took 6 bases from V and 2 from J, leaving 10 bases between them. CDR1 SEHNR and CDR2 FQNEAQ come from the germline V gene (reference sequence). This CDR3 has 13 residues. CDR3 region: CASSSTVQETQYF. The CDR3 bases are TGTGCCAGCAGTTCGACCGTGCAAGAGACCCAGTACTTC.

CDR3 in amino acids: CSVGEDSGANVLTF. As DNA, the CDR3 is TGCAGCGTAGGGGAAGACTCTGGGGCCAACGTCCTGACTTTC. The rearrangement links TRBV29-1 to TRBJ2-6; D perhaps matches TRBD1 (5 bases). Trimming took off 6 bases at V and 0 bases at J, with 9 bases between the two ends. In germline, CDR1 is SQVTM, CDR2 ANQGSEA. The CDR3 is 14 residues long. The whole variable domain, remainder taken from reference TRBV29-1 and TRBJ2-6, is SAVISQKPSRDICQRGTSLTIQCQVDSQVTMMFWYRQQPGQSLTLIATANQGSEATYESGFVIDKFPISRPNLTFSTLTVSNMSPEDSSIYLCSVGEDSGANVLTFGAGSRLTVL.

The chain couples TRBV5-1 to TRBJ1-1, with D hard to call. CDR1 is SGHRS, CDR2 YFSETQ, per germline. The CDR3 totals 14 residues. With 2 bases removed from V and 1 base from J, the gap between germline ends came to 9 bases. CDR3 amino acids: CASSLGRGNTEAFF. For the CDR3, the DNA is TGCGCCAGCAGCTTAGGGCGCGGGAACACTGAAGCTTTCTTT.

The V and J genes are TRBV4-1 and TRBJ1-1; TRBD1 agrees at 12 bases. Trimming took 4 bases from V and 5 from J; bases not matched to a gene: 14. The CDR3 consists of 18 residues. Germline CDR1 reads MGHRA; CDR2 reads YSYEKL. CDR3 loop: CASSRGSGTGGLRTEAFF. In DNA form, the CDR3 reads TGCGCCAGCAGCCGCGGATCCGGGACAGGGGGCCTGCGTACTGAAGCTTTCTTT.

The chain combines TRBV7-9 with TRBJ1-2; TRBD1 is a possible D gene (5 bases). V dropped 4 bases and J dropped 7 bases, with 25 bases sitting between them. Germline-derived CDR1 and CDR2 are SEHNR and FQNEAQ (reference sequence). This CDR3 comprises 17 residues. The CDR3 nucleotides read TGTGCCAGCAGCTCGACCCCCGGGGACGGAGGGAAGACTGGCTACACCTTC. It encodes CASSSTPGDGGKTGYTF.